This T cell receptor (beta chain) emerged from a study of response to subunit inactivated influenza vaccine. The study, taken as a whole, reports: T cells newly recruited by each seasonal influenza vaccination are few, the authors suggested.

TCRdb called the RT-PCR reads again in MiXCR, with one record for every CDR3 protein. The table has hundreds of thousands of distinct CDR3 sequences, 15% to 19% seen once. On this clonotype itself: What it binds is unknown.

CDR1 SGHAT and CDR2 FQNNGV come from the germline V gene. The CDR3 contains 17 residues. Trimming removed 4 bases from V and 5 bases from J, with 23 bases in between. The chain joins TRBV11-2 to TRBJ1-2; possible D gene TRBD1, 6 bases. This clonotype originated in a man in his fifties who received an inactivated influenza vaccine. The sequencing used PBMCs from blood, collected 11 to 12 days after vaccination. CDR3 region: CASSSYFPTGLEYGYTF. In DNA form, the CDR3 reads TGTGCCAGCAGCTCCTATTTCCCGACAGGCTTAGAGTATGGCTACACCTTC.